The clone carrying this TCR beta chain appeared a single time. This record belongs to a study of technical replicates of blood from a handful of donors. The CDR3 has 17 amino acids. After removal of 0 bases from V and 4 bases from J, the junction contained 7 bases not matched to a gene. Per the germline V gene, CDR1 is LNHNV and CDR2 is YYDKDF (reference sequence). TCRdb's copy holds only in-frame clones and misses some; the assay was immunoSEQ multiplex PCR. The data contain 80,000 to 95,000 clones, almost 97% of them singletons. The receptor's source is a human donor in good health. Sequencing was done on a sample of T cells isolated from PBMCs. The chain employs TRBV15 and TRBJ2-3, with TRBD1 matching 10 bases. In nucleotides, the CDR3 is TGTGCCACCAGCAGAGAAACCGGGACAGGGGTAGCAGATACGCAGTATTTT. Translated, it gives CATSRETGTGVADTQYF.